The rows below give T cell receptor beta chains drawn from one sample of a study of blood T cell repertoires in COVID-19. Sequencing used immunoSEQ multiplex PCR; TCRdb keeps in-frame clones, though not all of them. The table has 110,000 or so clones, 70% to 90% seen once. Specimen: peripheral blood. These TCRs come from a man between 40 and 49 years old with acute or convalescent COVID-19. The CDR3 runs from the conserved cysteine through the conserved F or W. The D gene is left open where the match is weak. A clone size is listed for some rows: how often the clone was seen (once, few, many), or a class if it is expanded.

D gene	clone size	J gene	V gene	CDR3 protein	CDR3 DNA
.	few	TRBJ2-1	TRBV3-1/TRBV3-2	CASSPDEDEQFF	TGTGCCAGCAGCCCGGATGAGGATGAGCAGTTCTTC
.	.	TRBJ2-2	TRBV5-5	CASSFLRANTGELFF	TGTGCCAGCAGCTTTTTGCGGGCGAACACCGGGGAGCTGTTTTTT
.	.	TRBJ1-4	TRBV6-1	CASSEARIGRSEKLFF	TGTGCCAGCAGTGAAGCGCGAATAGGGAGGAGTGAAAAACTGTTTTTT
TRBD2	.	TRBJ2-3	TRBV11-2	CASRQPGLARRTDTQYF	TGTGCCAGCAGACAGCCGGGACTAGCCCGCCGCACAGATACGCAGTATTTT
TRBD1	.	TRBJ2-1	TRBV5-1	CASSHSDGTGVLEQFF	TGCGCCAGCAGCCATTCCGACGGGACAGGGGTGTTAGAGCAGTTCTTC
.	.	TRBJ2-1	TRBV19	CASTGSPYNEQFF	TGTGCCAGTACTGGGAGCCCATACAATGAGCAGTTCTTC
TRBD1	.	TRBJ2-6	TRBV5-6	CASSPILPTGAAGANVLTF	TGTGCCAGCAGCCCAATACTTCCGACAGGGGCGGCTGGGGCCAACGTCCTGACTTTC
TRBD1	.	TRBJ2-3	TRBV29-1	CSVEPLPMTGADTQYF	TGCAGCGTTGAGCCCCTTCCCATGACAGGGGCAGATACGCAGTATTTT
.	.	TRBJ2-7	TRBV11-3	CASSPGTGTYEQYF	TGTGCCAGCAGCCCAGGAACAGGGACCTACGAGCAGTACTTC
TRBD2	.	TRBJ2-1	TRBV20-1	CSARGGYEQFF	TGCAGTGCTCGCGGGGGGTATGAGCAGTTCTTC
TRBD2	.	TRBJ2-7	TRBV7-6	CASSLYGWEAGEFYEQYF	TGTGCCAGCAGCTTATATGGTTGGGAAGCGGGGGAGTTCTACGAGCAGTACTTC
.	few	TRBJ2-3	TRBV5-1	CASSLSRGSDTQYF	TGCGCCAGCAGCTTGAGCAGGGGATCAGATACGCAGTATTTT
TRBD1	.	TRBJ1-2	TRBV19	CASRATGPSYGYTF	TGTGCCAGTAGGGCGACAGGGCCGAGCTATGGCTACACCTTC
.	.	TRBJ2-3	TRBV9	CASSPGHGTDTQYF	TGTGCCAGCAGCCCCGGACACGGCACAGATACGCAGTATTTT
TRBD1	.	TRBJ2-7	TRBV4-1	CASSQEGRGQGFYEQYF	TGCGCCAGCAGCCAAGAAGGCCGGGGACAGGGCTTTTACGAGCAGTACTTC
.	once	TRBJ2-2	TRBV7-2	CASRFLTGAGELFF	TGTGCCAGCAGATTTCTAACGGGGGCCGGGGAGCTGTTTTTT
.	.	TRBJ1-5	TRBV5-1	CASSLGSGGDQPQHF	TGCGCCAGCAGCTTGGGGTCGGGAGGGGATCAGCCCCAGCATTTT
TRBD1	few	TRBJ1-1	TRBV30	CAWSVSGGRTEAFF	TGTGCCTGGAGTGTTTCAGGGGGGAGGACTGAAGCTTTCTTT
.	.	TRBJ2-1	TRBV27	CASSPGQFF	TGTGCCAGCAGCCCCGGGCAGTTCTTC
TRBD1	.	TRBJ2-2	TRBV2	CASQDRVDTGELFF	TGTGCCAGCCAGGACAGGGTAGACACCGGGGAGCTGTTTTTT
TRBD2	.	TRBJ2-1	TRBV6-4	CASRPGTSSYNEQFF	TGTGCCAGCAGACCAGGGACTAGCTCCTACAATGAGCAGTTCTTC
.	few	TRBJ2-2	TRBV2	CASSEAFAGELFF	TGTGCCAGCAGTGAAGCCTTCGCCGGGGAGCTGTTTTTT
TRBD1	.	TRBJ2-7	TRBV24-1	CATSMTGAYEQYF	TGTGCCACCAGTATGACAGGGGCCTACGAGCAGTACTTC
TRBD1	once	TRBJ2-5	TRBV6-5	CASSPRGPQETQYF	TGTGCCAGCAGCCCGAGGGGGCCCCAAGAGACCCAGTACTTC
.	.	TRBJ1-3	TRBV19	CASSIQGFSKNTIYF	TGTGCCAGTAGTATACAGGGATTTTCGAAAAACACCATATATTTT
.	.	TRBJ1-2	TRBV29-1	CSVAANYGYTF	TGCAGCGTTGCCGCTAACTATGGCTACACCTTC
TRBD1	.	TRBJ1-1	TRBV5-1	CASSLEQGYTEAFF	TGCGCCAGCAGCTTAGAACAGGGGTACACTGAAGCTTTCTTT
TRBD2	once	TRBJ2-1	TRBV13	CASSLGSGTSHNEQFF	TGTGCCAGCAGCTTAGGGAGCGGGACGAGTCACAATGAGCAGTTCTTC
.	.	TRBJ2-1	TRBV6-5	CASSYAGNRGGEQFF	TGTGCCAGCAGTTACGCCGGCAATCGGGGAGGTGAGCAGTTCTTC
TRBD2	.	TRBJ2-1	TRBV5-1	CASSSLAGVTNEQFF	TGCGCCAGCAGCTCCCTAGCGGGGGTTACGAATGAGCAGTTCTTC
.	.	TRBJ2-7	TRBV7-9	CASSPRAPGSSSYEQYF	TGTGCCAGCAGTCCAAGGGCGCCAGGGTCCAGCTCCTACGAGCAGTACTTC